A single count supports the clone carrying this TCR beta chain. Germline CDR1 and CDR2: SGHRS and YFSETQ. Trimming shortened V by 4 bases and J by 2 bases, and 15 bases separated the two germline ends. The CDR3 spans 15 residues. This sample was taken from a study of PD-1 blockade in classical Hodgkin lymphoma. No patient escaped relapse after autologous stem cell transplantation, and brentuximab vedotin exposure varied. Measured with immunoSEQ multiplex PCR; TCRdb has only the in-frame clones, and not every one. The data contain about 58,000 clones, 88% of them singletons. The sequence derives from a human donor with classical Hodgkin lymphoma. Sample: peripheral blood mononuclear cells (PBMCs), taken before the second cycle of nivolumab. This rearrangement joins TRBV5-1 to TRBJ2-5; a possible D gene is TRBD1 (6 bases). CDR3 sequence: CASSKTTGPQETQYF. For the CDR3, the DNA is TGCGCCAGCAGCAAGACAACAGGGCCGCAAGAGACCCAGTACTTC. Full variable domain (remainder filled in from reference TRBV5-1 and TRBJ2-5): KAGVTQTPRYLIKTRGQQVTLSCSPISGHRSVSWYQQTPGQGLQFLFEYFSETQRNKGNFPGRFSGRQFSNSRSEMNVSTLELGDSALYLCASSKTTGPQETQYFGPGTRLLVL.